The next 2 T cell receptor beta chains were all read from a single sample in a study of shared clonotypes between healthy human individuals. Selected positively for CCR7 and CD45RO-negative, naive CD8 cells excluded terminally differentiated effector memory CD45RA+ cells. Clones were sequenced by immunoSEQ multiplex PCR, and TCRdb holds only the in-frame ones, with some missing. The sample holds about 1,800,000 clones, about 95% seen once. The sample taken for sequencing was naive CD8+ T cells sorted from blood. The receptors were gathered from a man in his late teens or twenties in good health.

The chain employs TRBV4-1 and TRBJ2-3, with TRBD2 as a possible D gene (5 bases). Germline CDR1 and CDR2: MGHRA and YSYEKL. The CDR3 contains 16 residues. V lost 1 base, J lost 1 base, and 12 bases lay in between. The CDR3 bases are TGCGCCAGCAGCCAAGCCCTAGCTCTAGGCACAGATACGCAGTATTTT. Amino acids: CASSQALALGTDTQYF.

Remarks on this clone: Other DNA sequences in the same sample also yield this CDR3. The V gene is TRBV5-1, the J gene TRBJ2-7, with no clear D. Germline V gives CDR1 SGHRS, CDR2 YFSETQ. With 3 bases removed from V and 0 bases from J, the gap between germline ends came to 4 bases. The CDR3 sequence is 12 residues long. The CDR3 bases are TGCGCCAGCAGCTCGAGCTCCTACGAGCAGTACTTC. This encodes CASSSSSYEQYF.